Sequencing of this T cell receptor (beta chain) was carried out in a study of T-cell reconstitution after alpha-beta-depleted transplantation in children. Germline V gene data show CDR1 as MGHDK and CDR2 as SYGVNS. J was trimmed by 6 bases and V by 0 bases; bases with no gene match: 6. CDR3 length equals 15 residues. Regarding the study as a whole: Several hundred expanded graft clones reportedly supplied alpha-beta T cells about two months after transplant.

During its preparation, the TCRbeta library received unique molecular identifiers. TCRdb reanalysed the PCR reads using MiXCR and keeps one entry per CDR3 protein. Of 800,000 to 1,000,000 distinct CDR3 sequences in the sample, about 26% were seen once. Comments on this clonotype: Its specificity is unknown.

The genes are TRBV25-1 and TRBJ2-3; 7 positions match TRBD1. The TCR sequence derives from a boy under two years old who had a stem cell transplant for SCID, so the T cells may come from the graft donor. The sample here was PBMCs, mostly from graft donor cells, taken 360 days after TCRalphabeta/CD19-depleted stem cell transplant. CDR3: CASSEYGTEADTQYF. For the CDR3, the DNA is TGTGCCAGCAGTGAATATGGGACAGAAGCTGATACGCAGTATTTT.